What follows are 3 T cell receptor beta chains derived from one specimen sequenced in a study of shared clonotypes between healthy human individuals. This table comes from immunoSEQ multiplex PCR, and its TCRdb copy is limited to in-frame clones, with some not included. Of about 1 million clones in the sample, around 75% were seen once. Input material: memory CD4+ T cells sorted from blood. Subset here: CD45RA-negative fraction. The receptors were gathered from a man between 18 and 29 years old in good health.

This chain connects TRBV7-8 to TRBJ2-2; weak D call: TRBD1 (5 bases). The CDR3 covers 16 residues. V was cut by 1 base and J by 1 base, with 10 bases left in between. Germline V gene sequence: CDR1 SGHVS, CDR2 FQNEAQ. CDR3 DNA sequence: TGTGCCAGCAGCTTAGTTGCTAGGGGGAACACCGGGGAGCTGTTTTTT. Translated: CASSLVARGNTGELFF.

The chain links TRBV5-6 to TRBJ1-4; no definite D call. V was shortened by 4 bases and J by 3 bases, with 7 bases between the two germline ends. The CDR3 runs 13 residues. The V gene's germline CDR1 is SGHDT and CDR2 YYEEEE. The DNA for the CDR3 is TGTGCCAGCAGCCTCCCGGCTAATGAAAAACTGTTTTTT. As protein: CASSLPANEKLFF.

The chain recombines TRBV2 with TRBJ2-5; TRBD2 aligns across 8 bases. Germline trimming cut 2 bases from V and 5 bases from J; bases unmatched to any gene: 10. There are 16 residues in the CDR3. From germline, CDR1 is SNHLY and CDR2 FYNNEI. The CDR3 spells CASSEIFGRGEETQYF. CDR3 in DNA: TGTGCCAGCAGTGAAATTTTTGGGCGGGGGGAGGAGACCCAGTACTTC.